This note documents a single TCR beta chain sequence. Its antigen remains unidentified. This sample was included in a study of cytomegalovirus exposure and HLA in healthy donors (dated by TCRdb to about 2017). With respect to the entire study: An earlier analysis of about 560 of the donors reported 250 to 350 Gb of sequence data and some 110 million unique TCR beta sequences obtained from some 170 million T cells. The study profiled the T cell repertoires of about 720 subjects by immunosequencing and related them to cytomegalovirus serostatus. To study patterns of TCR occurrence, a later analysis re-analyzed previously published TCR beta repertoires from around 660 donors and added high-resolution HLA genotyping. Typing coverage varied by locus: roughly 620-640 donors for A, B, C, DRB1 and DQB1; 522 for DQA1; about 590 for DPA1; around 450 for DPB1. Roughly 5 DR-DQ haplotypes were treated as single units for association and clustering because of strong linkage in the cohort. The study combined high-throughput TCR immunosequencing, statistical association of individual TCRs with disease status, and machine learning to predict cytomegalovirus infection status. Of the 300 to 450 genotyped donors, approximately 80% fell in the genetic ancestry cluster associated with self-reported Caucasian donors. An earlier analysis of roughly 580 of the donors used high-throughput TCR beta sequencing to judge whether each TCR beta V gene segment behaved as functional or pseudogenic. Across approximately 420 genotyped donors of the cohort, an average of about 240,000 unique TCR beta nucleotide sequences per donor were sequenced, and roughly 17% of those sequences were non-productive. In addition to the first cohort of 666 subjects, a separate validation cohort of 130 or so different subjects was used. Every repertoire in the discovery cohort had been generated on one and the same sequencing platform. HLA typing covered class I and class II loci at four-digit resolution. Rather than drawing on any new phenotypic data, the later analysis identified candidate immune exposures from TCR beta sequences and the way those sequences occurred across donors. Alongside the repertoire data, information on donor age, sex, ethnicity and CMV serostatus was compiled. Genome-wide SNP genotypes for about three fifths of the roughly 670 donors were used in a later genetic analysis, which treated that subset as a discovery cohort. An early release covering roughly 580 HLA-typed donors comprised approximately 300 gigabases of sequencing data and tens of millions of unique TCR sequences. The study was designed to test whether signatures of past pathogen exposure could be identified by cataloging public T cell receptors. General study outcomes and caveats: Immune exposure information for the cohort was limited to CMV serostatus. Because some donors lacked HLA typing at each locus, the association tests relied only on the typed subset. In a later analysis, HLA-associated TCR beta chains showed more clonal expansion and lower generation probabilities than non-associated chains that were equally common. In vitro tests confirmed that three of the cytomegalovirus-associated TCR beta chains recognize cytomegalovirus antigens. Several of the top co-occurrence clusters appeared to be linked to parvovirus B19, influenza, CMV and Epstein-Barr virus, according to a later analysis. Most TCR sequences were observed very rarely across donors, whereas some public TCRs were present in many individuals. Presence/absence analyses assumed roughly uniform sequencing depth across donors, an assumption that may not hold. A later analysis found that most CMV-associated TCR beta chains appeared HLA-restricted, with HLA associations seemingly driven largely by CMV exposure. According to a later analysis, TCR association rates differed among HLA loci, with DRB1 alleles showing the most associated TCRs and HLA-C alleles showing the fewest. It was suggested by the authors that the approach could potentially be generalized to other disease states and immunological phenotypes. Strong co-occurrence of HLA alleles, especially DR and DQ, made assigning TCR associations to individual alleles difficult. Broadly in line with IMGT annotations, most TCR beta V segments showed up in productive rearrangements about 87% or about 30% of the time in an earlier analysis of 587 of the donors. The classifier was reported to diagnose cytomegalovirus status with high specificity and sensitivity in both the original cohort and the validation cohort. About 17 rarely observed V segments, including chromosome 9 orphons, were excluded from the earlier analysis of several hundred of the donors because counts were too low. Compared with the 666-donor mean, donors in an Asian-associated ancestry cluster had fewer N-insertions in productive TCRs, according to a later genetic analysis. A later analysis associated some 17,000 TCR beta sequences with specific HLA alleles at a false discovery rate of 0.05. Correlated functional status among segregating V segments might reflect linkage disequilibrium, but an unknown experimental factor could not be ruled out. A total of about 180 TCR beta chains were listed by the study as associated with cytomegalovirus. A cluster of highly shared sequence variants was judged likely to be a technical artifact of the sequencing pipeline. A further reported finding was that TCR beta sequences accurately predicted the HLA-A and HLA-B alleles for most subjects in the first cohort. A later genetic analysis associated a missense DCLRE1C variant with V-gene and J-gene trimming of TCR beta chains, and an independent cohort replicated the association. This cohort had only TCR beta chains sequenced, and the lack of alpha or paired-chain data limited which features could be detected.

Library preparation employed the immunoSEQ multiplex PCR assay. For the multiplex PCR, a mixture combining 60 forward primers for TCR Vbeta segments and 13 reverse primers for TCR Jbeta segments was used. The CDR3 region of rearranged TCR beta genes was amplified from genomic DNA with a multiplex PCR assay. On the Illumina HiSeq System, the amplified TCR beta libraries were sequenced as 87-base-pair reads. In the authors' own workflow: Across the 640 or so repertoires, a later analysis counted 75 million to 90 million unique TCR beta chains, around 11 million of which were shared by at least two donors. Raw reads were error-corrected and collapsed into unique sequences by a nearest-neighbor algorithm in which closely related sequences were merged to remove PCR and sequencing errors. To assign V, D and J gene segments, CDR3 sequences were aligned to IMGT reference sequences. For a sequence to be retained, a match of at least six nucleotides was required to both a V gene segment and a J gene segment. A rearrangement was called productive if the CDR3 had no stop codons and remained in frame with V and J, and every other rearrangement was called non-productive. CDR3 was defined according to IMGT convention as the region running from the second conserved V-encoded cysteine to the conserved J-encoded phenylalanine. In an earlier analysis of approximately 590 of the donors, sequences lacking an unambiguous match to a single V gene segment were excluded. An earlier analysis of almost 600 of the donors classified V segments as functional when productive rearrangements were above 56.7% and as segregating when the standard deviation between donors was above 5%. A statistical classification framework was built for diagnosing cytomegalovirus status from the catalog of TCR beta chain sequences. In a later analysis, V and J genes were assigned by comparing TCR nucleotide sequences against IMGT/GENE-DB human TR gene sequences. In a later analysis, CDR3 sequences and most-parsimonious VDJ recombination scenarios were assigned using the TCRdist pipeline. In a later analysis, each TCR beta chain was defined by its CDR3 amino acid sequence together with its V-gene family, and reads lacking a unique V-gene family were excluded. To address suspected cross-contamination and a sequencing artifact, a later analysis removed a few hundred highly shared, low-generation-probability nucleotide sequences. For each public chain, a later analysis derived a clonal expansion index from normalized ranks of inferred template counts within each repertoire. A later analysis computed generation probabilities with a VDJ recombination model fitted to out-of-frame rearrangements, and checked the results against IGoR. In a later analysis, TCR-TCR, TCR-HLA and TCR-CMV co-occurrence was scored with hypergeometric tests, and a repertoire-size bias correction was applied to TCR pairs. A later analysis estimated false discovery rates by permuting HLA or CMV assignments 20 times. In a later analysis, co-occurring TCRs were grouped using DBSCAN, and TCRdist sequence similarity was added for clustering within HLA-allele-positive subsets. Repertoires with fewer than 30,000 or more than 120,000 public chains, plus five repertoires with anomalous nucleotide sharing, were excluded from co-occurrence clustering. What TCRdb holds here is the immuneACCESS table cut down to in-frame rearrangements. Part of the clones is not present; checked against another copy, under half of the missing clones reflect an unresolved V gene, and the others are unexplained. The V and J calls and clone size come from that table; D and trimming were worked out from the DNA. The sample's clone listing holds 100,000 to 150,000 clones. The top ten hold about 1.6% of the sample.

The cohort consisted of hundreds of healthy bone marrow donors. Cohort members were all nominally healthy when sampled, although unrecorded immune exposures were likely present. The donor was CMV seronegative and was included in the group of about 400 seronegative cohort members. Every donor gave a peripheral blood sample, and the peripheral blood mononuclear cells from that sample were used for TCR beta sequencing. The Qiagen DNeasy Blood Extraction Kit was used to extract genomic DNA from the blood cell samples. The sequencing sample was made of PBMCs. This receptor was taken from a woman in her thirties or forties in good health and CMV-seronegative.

The bases are TGCGCCAGCAGCTTGGACGAGAGAACAGACCTGGGTGGCTACACCTTC. Translated, this is CASSLDERTDLGGYTF. Rearrangement joined TRBV5-1 to TRBJ1-2, with the D gene uncertain. According to the germline V gene, CDR1 reads SGHRS and CDR2 reads YFSETQ. Cut back by 0 bases and 7 bases, the V and J ends lie 19 bases apart. Counted from cysteine to phenylalanine, this CDR3 has 16 amino acids. Only CDR3 DNA remains: 48 bases, in frame from the first base. The full variable domain, completed from the reference TRBV5-1 and TRBJ1-2 proteins outside the CDR3, reads KAGVTQTPRYLIKTRGQQVTLSCSPISGHRSVSWYQQTPGQGLQFLFEYFSETQRNKGNFPGRFSGRQFSNSRSEMNVSTLELGDSALYLCASSLDERTDLGGYTFGSGTRLTVV.